Listed here are 19 T cell receptor beta chains from one sample, sequenced in a study of shared clonotypes between healthy human individuals. Libraries were prepared by immunoSEQ multiplex PCR; TCRdb keeps only in-frame clonotypes and omits some of them. The data hold about 2.3 million clones, with approximately 95% observed a single time. Sample: naive CD4+ T cells from PBMCs. Subset: CD45RA+ positively selected. These receptors originate from a man aged 18 to 30 in good health. Some clones in this sample may be carry-over from other donors' samples.

The chain combines TRBV7-8 with TRBJ1-5, with D possibly being TRBD1 (6 bases). Trimming pared 3 bases from V and 7 bases from J, leaving 16 bases between. Per the germline V gene, CDR1 is SGHVS and CDR2 is FQNEAQ. The CDR3 length is 15 residues. The CDR3 DNA reads TGTGCCAGCAGCTTTTCCAGGGGCTCGCGCCAGCCCCAGCATTTT. It encodes CASSFSRGSRQPQHF.

This chain joins TRBV28 and TRBJ2-7, with D maybe TRBD1 (6 bases). Germline V lookup: CDR1 MDHEN, CDR2 SYDVKM. The CDR3 is made up of 13 amino acids. Trimming removed 8 bases from V and 4 bases from J, with 15 bases in between. Written as DNA, the CDR3 is TGTGCCAGCCAGGACAGTTCAGATTACGAGCAGTACTTC. Translating gives CASQDSSDYEQYF.

As regards this clone: The sample contains more than one DNA sequence encoding this CDR3. The gene calls are TRBV6-5 and TRBJ1-1; possible D gene TRBD1, 6 bases. CDR3 length: 13 amino acids. Germline-derived CDR1 and CDR2 are MNHEY and SVGAGI. V lost 4 bases to trimming and J lost 1 base, with 7 bases between them. The CDR3 DNA sequence: TGTGCCAGCAGTTTGGGACAGAACACTGAAGCTTTCTTT. It yields the protein CASSLGQNTEAFF.

The chain combines TRBV29-1 with TRBJ2-3; 8 positions match TRBD2. V lost 4 bases, J lost 4 bases, and 22 bases stayed unmatched. There are 19 residues in the CDR3. The germline gives CDR1 SQVTM, CDR2 ANQGSEA. CDR3 sequence: CSVVSKRASGGRTADTQYF. CDR3 nucleotides: TGCAGCGTTGTCAGTAAGCGAGCGTCGGGGGGGCGGACGGCAGATACGCAGTATTTT.

The chain combines TRBV19 with TRBJ2-2, with TRBD1 matching 12 bases. V lost 8 bases and J lost 7; bases outside the gene matches: 8. This CDR3 is 15 amino acids long. The germline V gene encodes CDR1 LNHDA and CDR2 SQIVND (reference sequence). The CDR3: CASRPGQGAGGELFF. Here the CDR3 DNA reads TGTGCCAGTCGTCCGGGACAGGGGGCTGGCGGGGAGCTGTTTTTT.

This chain links TRBV9 with TRBJ2-7; the D gene is possibly TRBD1 (6 bases). The CDR3 has 15 amino acids. Trimming shortened V by 4 bases and J by 3 bases, and 17 bases separated the two germline ends. CDR1 and CDR2 (germline): SGDLS, YYNGEE. The CDR3 reads CASSPAQGTFYEQYF. The CDR3 region has the DNA TGTGCCAGCAGCCCCGCACAGGGTACTTTCTACGAGCAGTACTTC.

This sequence joins TRBV15 and TRBJ1-4; no reliable D call. V was trimmed by 1 base and J by 7 bases, leaving 10 bases between them. Germline-derived CDR1 and CDR2 are LNHNV and YYDKDF (reference sequence). The CDR3 is made up of 14 amino acids. The DNA for the CDR3 is TGTGCCACCAGCAGAGGTCAGAGCGGTGAAAAACTGTTTTTT. It encodes CATSRGQSGEKLFF.

The gene calls are TRBV27 and TRBJ1-3; D perhaps matches TRBD1 (5 bases). Per germline, CDR1 MNHEY and CDR2 SMNVEV (reference sequence). V dropped 5 bases and J dropped 6 bases, with 14 bases sitting between them. The CDR3 totals 14 residues. The CDR3 loop is CASSRAGRENTIYF. The CDR3 DNA follows: TGTGCCAGCAGTCGGGCAGGGAGAGAAAACACCATATATTTT.

This rearrangement joins TRBV15 to TRBJ2-7; D might be TRBD1 or TRBD2, each matching 5 bases. Trimming removed 1 base from V and 0 bases from J, with 13 bases in between. Germline V gene lookup returns CDR1 LNHNV and CDR2 YYDKDF (reference sequence). The CDR3 runs 16 residues. The CDR3 here is CATSRGSGTGSYEQYF. For the CDR3, the DNA is TGTGCCACCAGCAGAGGGTCCGGGACGGGCTCCTACGAGCAGTACTTC.

V is TRBV27 and J is TRBJ1-1; D possibly corresponds to TRBD1 (5 bases). CDR1 and CDR2 (germline): MNHEY, SMNVEV (reference sequence). Trimming cost V 7 bases and J 4 bases, with 19 bases left between them. This CDR3 has 15 residues. The CDR3 sequence: CASTPRRGSGTEAFF. In DNA, the CDR3 is TGTGCCAGCACCCCTCGCCGGGGGTCGGGCACTGAAGCTTTCTTT.

The gene calls are TRBV7-3 and TRBJ2-1, with D perhaps being TRBD1 or TRBD2 (5 bases each). V lost 5 bases and J 10 bases, leaving 15 bases between the germline ends. Germline values: CDR1 SGHTA, CDR2 FQGTGA. The CDR3 runs to 13 residues. The CDR3 DNA is TGTGCCAGCAGCACGGGGCCCGCTGGGGAGCAGTTCTTC. Encoded protein: CASSTGPAGEQFF.

The chain joins TRBV5-1 to TRBJ1-3; D ambiguous. This CDR3 has 14 residues. V gave up 6 bases and J gave up 0 bases, with 10 bases separating them. The germline CDR1 and CDR2 sequences are SGHRS and YFSETQ. The CDR3 DNA reads TGCGCCAGCACTTCGGAGGCCTCTGGAAACACCATATATTTT. It codes for CASTSEASGNTIYF. Combining the CDR3 with reference TRBV5-1 and TRBJ1-3 gives the whole variable domain KAGVTQTPRYLIKTRGQQVTLSCSPISGHRSVSWYQQTPGQGLQFLFEYFSETQRNKGNFPGRFSGRQFSNSRSEMNVSTLELGDSALYLCASTSEASGNTIYFGEGSWLTVV.

The rearrangement uses TRBV5-6 and TRBJ2-7; D is unresolved. V lost 3 bases and J lost 7, with 14 bases in between. CDR1 and CDR2 (germline): SGHDT, YYEEEE. This CDR3 contains 13 residues. This CDR3 is CASSSRFWGEQYF. CDR3 DNA sequence: TGTGCCAGCAGCTCCCGCTTTTGGGGTGAGCAGTACTTC.

This clone occurred once. This chain joins TRBV28 and TRBJ1-2; no firm D call. The CDR3 extends over 11 amino acids. Germline CDR1 and CDR2: MDHEN and SYDVKM. V lost 6 bases and J 4 bases, leaving 6 bases between the germline ends. CDR3 coding DNA: TGTGCCAGCAGCCAAGCCTATGGCTACACCTTC. Translating it yields CASSQAYGYTF.

V usage is TRBV28 and J usage is TRBJ2-2; no firm D call. CDR1 MDHEN and CDR2 SYDVKM come from the germline V gene. CDR3 size: 15 residues. Trimming left V 2 bases short and J 5 bases short, with 12 bases between. CDR3 sequence: CASSLPISGTGELFF. CDR3 in DNA: TGTGCCAGCAGTTTACCAATTTCCGGGACCGGGGAGCTGTTTTTT.

The chain couples TRBV5-1 to TRBJ2-1, with D perhaps matching TRBD2 (5 bases). The CDR3 has 14 amino acids. Germline lookup yields CDR1 SGHRS and CDR2 YFSETQ. V shed 1 base and J shed 3 bases, with 8 bases lying between them. The chain's CDR3 is CASSLPTNYNEQFF. In DNA form, the CDR3 reads TGCGCCAGCAGCTTGCCGACTAACTACAATGAGCAGTTCTTC.

This clone was recorded once. The V call is TRBV19, the J call TRBJ2-2; D is tentatively TRBD1 or TRBD2 (5 bases each). CDR3 length equals 14 residues. The V gene lost 10 bases and the J gene lost 3 bases, with 15 bases spanning the gap. Germline-derived CDR1 and CDR2 are LNHDA and SQIVND (reference sequence). The CDR3: CAIRQVGDTGELFF. DNA of the CDR3: TGTGCCATCCGGCAGGTGGGGGACACCGGGGAGCTGTTTTTT.

V usage is TRBV11-2 and J usage is TRBJ2-2; 9 positions match TRBD1. J gave up 6 bases and V 2 bases, and 7 bases lay outside the gene matches. The germline V gene encodes CDR1 SGHAT and CDR2 FQNNGV. The CDR3 spans 16 residues. The CDR3 region is CASSLLRTGAPGELFF. CDR3 DNA sequence: TGTGCCAGCAGCTTACTTAGGACAGGGGCCCCCGGGGAGCTGTTTTTT.

The chain has TRBV11-2 and TRBJ2-5; possible D gene TRBD2, 5 bases. V lost 1 base and J 0 bases, leaving 21 bases between the germline ends. Germline V gives CDR1 SGHAT, CDR2 FQNNGV. The CDR3 is 19 residues long. The CDR3 spells CASSLGAALGSWYQETQYF. The CDR3 nucleotides read TGTGCCAGCAGCTTAGGGGCGGCACTAGGGAGTTGGTACCAAGAGACCCAGTACTTC.